The next 20 T cell receptor beta chains were all read from a single sample in a study of identifying expanded T cells in peripheral blood. TCRdb's copy holds only in-frame clones and misses some; the assay was immunoSEQ multiplex PCR. Of fewer than 130,000 clones listed, about 89% were seen once; the top ten hold about 17%. Sequenced sample: blood. The receptors stem from a person between 18 and 70 years old in good health.

The chain links TRBV6-5 to TRBJ2-5; D may be TRBD2 (6 bases). The CDR3 length is 14 residues. Germline V gene data show CDR1 as MNHEY and CDR2 as SVGAGI. Trimming left V 7 bases short and J 5 bases short, with 17 bases between. The CDR3 here is CASTPPGVRETQYF. DNA for the CDR3: TGTGCCAGCACCCCCCCGGGGGTAAGGGAGACCCAGTACTTC.

The chain carries TRBV19 and TRBJ1-4; maybe TRBD1 (6 bases). This CDR3 has 16 residues. The germline V gene encodes CDR1 LNHDA and CDR2 SQIVND (reference sequence). The V gene lost 4 bases and the J gene lost 2 bases, with 14 bases spanning the gap. CDR3 in DNA: TGTGCCAGTAGTAGACAGGCCCTATCTACTAATGAAAAACTGTTTTTT. Translation gives CASSRQALSTNEKLFF.

The chain carries TRBV27 and TRBJ2-5; D is perhaps TRBD1 or TRBD2 (6 bases each). The CDR3 totals 15 residues. The V gene's germline CDR1 is MNHEY and CDR2 SMNVEV (reference sequence). V lost 10 bases to trimming and J lost 1 base, with 19 bases between them. DNA of the CDR3: TGTGCCACCCTTCCCTTTTCGGGGGCCCAAGAGACCCAGTACTTC. Amino acids: CATLPFSGAQETQYF.

This chain links TRBV5-1 with TRBJ2-3, with D perhaps matching TRBD2 (7 bases). V shed 0 bases and J shed 6 bases, with 14 bases lying between them. CDR1 and CDR2 (germline): SGHRS, YFSETQ. The CDR3 runs to 15 residues. DNA for the CDR3: TGCGCCAGCAGCTTGGTGGTCGGGGGGCTGGATACGCAGTATTTT. This translates into CASSLVVGGLDTQYF.

The rearrangement links TRBV18 to TRBJ1-3, with D maybe TRBD1 (6 bases). The CDR3 covers 17 residues. V was pared by 3 bases and J by 4 bases, with 19 bases between. CDR1 is KGHSH, CDR2 LQKENI, per germline. The CDR3 DNA follows: TGTGCCAGCTCACCCGGTTCACAGGGTACTTACGGAAACACCATATATTTT. Its translation is CASSPGSQGTYGNTIYF. The full variable domain, completed using reference TRBV18 and TRBJ1-3, is NAGVMQNPRHLVRRRGQEARLRCSPMKGHSHVYWYRQLPEEGLKFMVYLQKENIIDESGMPKERFSAEFPKEGPSILRIQQVVRGDSAAYFCASSPGSQGTYGNTIYFGEGSWLTVV.

The chain combines TRBV29-1 with TRBJ2-7; TRBD1 matches 10 bases. The germline V gene encodes CDR1 SQVTM and CDR2 ANQGSEA. This CDR3 contains 14 residues. V shed 5 bases and J 4 bases; nucleotides not matched to a gene: 8. As DNA, the CDR3 is TGCAGCGTTTGGGGACAGGGGCCCGTTTACGAGCAGTACTTC. It specifies CSVWGQGPVYEQYF.

Comment on this clone: An end of the junction differs from the germline gene, which may be a read error. The rearrangement uses TRBV9 and TRBJ2-3, with D perhaps TRBD1 or TRBD2 (6 bases each). Germline V gene lookup returns CDR1 SGDLS and CDR2 YYNGEE. This CDR3 has 13 residues. The CDR3 protein is CASSGATGAPRDF. The CDR3 region has the DNA TGTGCCAGCAGCGGAGCGACGGGGGCCCCCCGGGATTTT.

This chain connects TRBV4-3 to TRBJ1-2; 8 bases fit TRBD1. Losses at the gene ends were 1 base for V and 6 bases for J; bases not matched to a gene: 7. Germline lookup yields CDR1 LGHNA and CDR2 YSLEER. This CDR3 has 15 amino acids. The chain's CDR3 is CASSQVPVTGDGYTF. In DNA form, the CDR3 reads TGCGCCAGCAGCCAAGTTCCGGTGACAGGGGATGGCTACACCTTC.

The chain uses TRBV6-5 and TRBJ2-3, with D perhaps TRBD1 (6 bases). V was trimmed by 2 bases and J by 4 bases, leaving 10 bases between them. There are 14 residues in the CDR3. Germline loops: CDR1 MNHEY, CDR2 SVGAGI. The CDR3 coding sequence is TGTGCCAGCAGTTACGGGGGCCGGGCAGATACGCAGTATTTT. This translates into CASSYGGRADTQYF.

The chain uses TRBV7-9 and TRBJ2-2, with 8 bases fitting TRBD1. V was clipped by 5 bases and J by 0 bases; unmatched bases: 11. Per germline, CDR1 SEHNR and CDR2 FQNEAQ (reference sequence). This CDR3 comprises 18 residues. The CDR3 here is CASSPRNPDRANTGELFF. CDR3 nucleotides: TGTGCCAGCAGCCCCAGGAATCCGGACAGGGCGAACACCGGGGAGCTGTTTTTT.

The chain's CDR3 is CASSLGTGAGEQYF. For the CDR3, the DNA is TGCGCCAGCAGCTTGGGGACAGGGGCCGGCGAGCAGTACTTC. The rearrangement joins TRBV5-1 to TRBJ2-5; 9 positions agree with TRBD1. Matching the DNA end better, TRBJ2-7 makes the J call doubtful. The germline V gene encodes CDR1 SGHRS and CDR2 YFSETQ. CDR3 length equals 14 residues.

The chain couples TRBV20-1 to TRBJ1-1; a possible D gene is TRBD1 (5 bases). The CDR3 is 11 amino acids. The V end lost 5 bases, the J end lost 6 bases, and 10 bases lay between the germline ends. The germline V gene has CDR1 DFQATT and CDR2 SNEGSKA (reference sequence). CDR3 in DNA: TGCAGTGCTCCCCAGGGCGCTGAAGCTTTCTTT. Residues: CSAPQGAEAFF.

The V gene is TRBV10-1, the J gene TRBJ1-2, with TRBD1 matching 7 bases. This CDR3 is built from 15 residues. Losses at the gene ends were 8 bases for V and 1 base for J; bases not matched to a gene: 10. CDR1 is WNHNN and CDR2 is SYGVQD in the germline V gene (reference sequence). The DNA for the CDR3 is TGCGCCAGCCTGACCCCAGGGGGGTTTAACTATGGCTACACCTTC. Amino acids: CASLTPGGFNYGYTF.

This rearrangement joins TRBV5-1 to TRBJ2-5, with 8 bases fitting TRBD2. CDR1 and CDR2 (germline): SGHRS, YFSETQ. This CDR3 region has 17 residues. The J segment lost 0 bases and the V segment lost 4 bases, leaving 11 bases of the junction unmatched. CDR3 coding DNA: TGCGCCAGCAGCGCGGGGGCGGGGGGAGCAGACCAAGAGACCCAGTACTTC. It yields the protein CASSAGAGGADQETQYF.

The genes are TRBV28 and TRBJ1-2; 7 bases fit TRBD1. V trimming: 4 bases; J trimming: 2 bases; junction bases outside the gene matches: 4. The CDR3 contains 14 residues. Per germline, CDR1 MDHEN and CDR2 SYDVKM. The CDR3 sequence: CASSSLTGNYGYTF. The DNA for the CDR3 is TGTGCCAGCAGTTCCCTGACAGGGAACTATGGCTACACCTTC.

The chain links TRBV28 to TRBJ1-3; no firm D call. From germline, CDR1 is MDHEN and CDR2 SYDVKM. This CDR3 is 16 amino acids long. The V gene lost 2 bases and the J gene lost 4 bases, with 15 bases spanning the gap. The CDR3 DNA reads TGTGCCAGCAGTTTAGGGCCCCCGGGCGCGGGAAACACCATATATTTT. Translated: CASSLGPPGAGNTIYF.

The chain links TRBV7-9 to TRBJ1-4, with TRBD1 as a possible D gene (5 bases). Germline V CDR1 and CDR2: SEHNR, FQNEAQ (reference sequence). This CDR3 is 16 amino acids long. The V and J ends lost 6 bases and 4 bases respectively, with 18 bases between them. The DNA for the CDR3 is TGTGCCAGCAGTCCGGGCTTTGCGGGGGTTAATGAAAAACTGTTTTTT. As protein: CASSPGFAGVNEKLFF.

The CDR3 region is CASSLEASYTDTQYF. CDR3 coding DNA: TGTGCCAGCAGTTTAGAGGCCAGTTACACAGATACGCAGTATTTT. V usage is TRBV27 and J usage is TRBJ2-3, with unresolved D. V was trimmed by 2 bases and J by 2 bases, leaving 11 bases between them. The CDR3 consists of 15 residues. CDR1 and CDR2 (germline): MNHEY, SMNVEV (reference sequence).

This rearrangement joins TRBV4-2 to TRBJ2-1; possibly TRBD2 for D (5 bases). Germline CDR1 and CDR2: LGHNA and YNFKEQ. CDR3 length equals 17 residues. Trimming removed 3 bases at V and 2 bases at J, with 17 bases between. The CDR3 spells CASSHDGRGYTYNEQFF. DNA of the CDR3: TGTGCCAGCAGCCACGACGGTCGAGGGTATACCTACAATGAGCAGTTCTTC.

The chain has TRBV15 and TRBJ1-6, with D unresolved. The CDR3 totals 12 residues. Germline loops: CDR1 LNHNV, CDR2 YYDKDF (reference sequence). V shed 4 bases and J shed 11 bases, with 9 bases lying between them. CDR3 protein: CATSTGRPPLHF. DNA of the CDR3: TGTGCCACCAGCACCGGCAGACCACCCCTCCACTTT.